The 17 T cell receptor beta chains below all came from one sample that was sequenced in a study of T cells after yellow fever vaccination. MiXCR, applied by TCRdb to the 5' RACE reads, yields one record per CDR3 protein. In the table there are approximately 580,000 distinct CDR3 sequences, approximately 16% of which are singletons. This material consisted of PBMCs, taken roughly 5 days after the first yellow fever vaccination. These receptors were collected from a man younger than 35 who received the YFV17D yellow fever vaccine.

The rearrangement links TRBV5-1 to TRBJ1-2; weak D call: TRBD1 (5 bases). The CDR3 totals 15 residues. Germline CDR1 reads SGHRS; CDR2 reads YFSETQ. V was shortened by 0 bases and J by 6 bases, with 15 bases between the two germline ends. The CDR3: CASSLAPGDLDGYTF. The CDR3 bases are TGCGCCAGCAGCTTGGCTCCGGGGGACTTAGATGGCTACACCTTC. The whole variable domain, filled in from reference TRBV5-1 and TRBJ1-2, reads KAGVTQTPRYLIKTRGQQVTLSCSPISGHRSVSWYQQTPGQGLQFLFEYFSETQRNKGNFPGRFSGRQFSNSRSEMNVSTLELGDSALYLCASSLAPGDLDGYTFGSGTRLTVV.

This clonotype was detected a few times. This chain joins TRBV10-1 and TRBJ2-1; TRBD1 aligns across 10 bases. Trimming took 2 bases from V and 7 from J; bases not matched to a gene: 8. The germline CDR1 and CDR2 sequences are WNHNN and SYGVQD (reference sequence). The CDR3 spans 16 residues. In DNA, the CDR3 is TGCGCCAGCAGTGAGGCGGGGACAGGGGCAAAAAATGAGCAGTTCTTC. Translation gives CASSEAGTGAKNEQFF.

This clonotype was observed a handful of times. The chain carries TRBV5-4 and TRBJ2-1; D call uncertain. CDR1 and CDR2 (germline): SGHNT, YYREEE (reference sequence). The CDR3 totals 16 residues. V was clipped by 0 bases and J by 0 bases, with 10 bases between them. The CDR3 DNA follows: TGTGCCAGCAGCTTGGCCAATCCAAGCTCCTACAATGAGCAGTTCTTC. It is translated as CASSLANPSSYNEQFF.

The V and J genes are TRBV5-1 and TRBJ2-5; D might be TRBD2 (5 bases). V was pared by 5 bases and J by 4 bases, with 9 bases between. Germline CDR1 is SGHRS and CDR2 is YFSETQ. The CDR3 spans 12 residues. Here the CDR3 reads CASRGDGETQYF. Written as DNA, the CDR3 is TGCGCCAGCAGGGGAGACGGAGAGACCCAGTACTTC. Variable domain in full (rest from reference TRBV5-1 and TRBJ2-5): KAGVTQTPRYLIKTRGQQVTLSCSPISGHRSVSWYQQTPGQGLQFLFEYFSETQRNKGNFPGRFSGRQFSNSRSEMNVSTLELGDSALYLCASRGDGETQYFGPGTRLLVL.

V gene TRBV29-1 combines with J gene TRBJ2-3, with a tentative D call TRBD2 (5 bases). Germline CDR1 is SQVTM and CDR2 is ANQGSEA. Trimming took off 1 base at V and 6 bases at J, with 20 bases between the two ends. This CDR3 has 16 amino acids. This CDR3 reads CSVEAAETRSLDTQYF. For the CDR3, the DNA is TGCAGCGTTGAAGCAGCGGAGACCCGGAGTTTGGATACGCAGTATTTT.

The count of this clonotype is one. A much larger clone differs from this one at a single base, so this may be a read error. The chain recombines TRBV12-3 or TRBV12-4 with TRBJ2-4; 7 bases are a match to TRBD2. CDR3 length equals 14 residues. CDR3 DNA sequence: TGTGCCAGCAGTTTAGCCAGGGAGGGAAACATTCTGTACTTC. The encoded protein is CASSLAREGNILYF.

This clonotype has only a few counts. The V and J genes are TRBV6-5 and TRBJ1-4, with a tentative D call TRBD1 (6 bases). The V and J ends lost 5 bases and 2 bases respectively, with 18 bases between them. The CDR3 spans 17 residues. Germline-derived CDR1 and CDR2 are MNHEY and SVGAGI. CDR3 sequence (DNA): TGTGCCAGCAGTCTAATCGGGGGGGGCAGCACTAATGAAAAACTGTTTTTT. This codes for CASSLIGGGSTNEKLFF.

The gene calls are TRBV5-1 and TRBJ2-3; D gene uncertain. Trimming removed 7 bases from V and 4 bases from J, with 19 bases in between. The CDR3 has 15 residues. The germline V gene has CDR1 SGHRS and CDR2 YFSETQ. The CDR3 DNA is TGCGCCAGCTGCCTCAGTAACTCCGGCCCAGATACGCAGTATTTT. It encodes CASCLSNSGPDTQYF.

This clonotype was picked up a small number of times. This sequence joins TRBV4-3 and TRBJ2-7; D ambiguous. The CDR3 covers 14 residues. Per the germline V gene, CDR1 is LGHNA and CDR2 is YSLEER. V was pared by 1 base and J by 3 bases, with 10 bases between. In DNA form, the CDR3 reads TGCGCCAGCAGCCAAGGACTGTCTGGCTACGAGCAGTACGTC. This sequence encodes CASSQGLSGYEQYV.

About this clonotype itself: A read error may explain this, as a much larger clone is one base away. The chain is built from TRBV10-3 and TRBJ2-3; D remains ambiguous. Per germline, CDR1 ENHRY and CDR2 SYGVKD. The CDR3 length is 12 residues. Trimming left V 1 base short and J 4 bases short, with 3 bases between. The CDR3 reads CAISEWSDTQYF. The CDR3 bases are TGTGCCATCAGTGAGTGGTCAGATACGCAGTATTTT.

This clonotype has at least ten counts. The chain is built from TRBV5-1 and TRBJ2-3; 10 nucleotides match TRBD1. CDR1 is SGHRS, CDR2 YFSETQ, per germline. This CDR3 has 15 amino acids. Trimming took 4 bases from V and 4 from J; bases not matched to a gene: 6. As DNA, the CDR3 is TGCGCCAGCAGCCGTAGGACAGGGGGTTCAGATACGCAGTATTTT. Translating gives CASSRRTGGSDTQYF.

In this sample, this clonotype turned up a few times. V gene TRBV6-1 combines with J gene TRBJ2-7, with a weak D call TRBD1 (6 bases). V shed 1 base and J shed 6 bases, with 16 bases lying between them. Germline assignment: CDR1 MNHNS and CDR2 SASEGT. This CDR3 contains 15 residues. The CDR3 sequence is CASSEVYRTAFEQYF. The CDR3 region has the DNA TGTGCCAGCAGTGAAGTCTACAGGACAGCGTTCGAGCAGTACTTC.

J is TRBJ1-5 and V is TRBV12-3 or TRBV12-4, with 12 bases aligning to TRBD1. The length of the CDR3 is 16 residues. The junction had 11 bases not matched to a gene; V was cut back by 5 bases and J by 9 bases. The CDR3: CASSTGQGAGRRPQHF. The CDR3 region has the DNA TGTGCCAGCAGTACGGGACAGGGGGCCGGCCGTCGGCCCCAGCATTTT.

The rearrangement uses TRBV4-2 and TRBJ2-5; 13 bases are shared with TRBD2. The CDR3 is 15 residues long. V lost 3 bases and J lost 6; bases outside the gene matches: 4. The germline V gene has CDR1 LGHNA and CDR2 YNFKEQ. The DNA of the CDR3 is TGTGCCAGCAGCCAGGGGACTAGCGGGGATCAGACCCAGTACTTC. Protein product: CASSQGTSGDQTQYF.

CDR3 loop: CASSLGPGADEQYV. Written as DNA, the CDR3 is TGCGCCAGCAGCTTGGGTCCGGGGGCGGACGAGCAGTACGTC. The V and J genes are TRBV5-1 and TRBJ2-7; either TRBD1 or TRBD2 may supply D (6 bases each). The V gene lost 0 bases and the J gene lost 5 bases, with 12 bases spanning the gap. The CDR3 is made up of 14 amino acids. Looked up from germline, CDR1 is SGHRS and CDR2 is YFSETQ.

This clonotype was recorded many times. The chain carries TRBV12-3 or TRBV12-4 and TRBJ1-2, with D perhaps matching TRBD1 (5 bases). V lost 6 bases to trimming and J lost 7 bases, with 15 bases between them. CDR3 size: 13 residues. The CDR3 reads CASSITRQGGYTF. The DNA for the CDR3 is TGTGCCAGCAGCATAACCCGTCAGGGTGGCTACACCTTC.

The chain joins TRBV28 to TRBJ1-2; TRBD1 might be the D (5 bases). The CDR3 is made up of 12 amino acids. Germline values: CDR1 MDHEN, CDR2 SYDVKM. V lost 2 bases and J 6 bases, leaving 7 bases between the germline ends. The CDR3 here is CASSLRQHGYTF. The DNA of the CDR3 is TGTGCCAGCAGTTTACGACAGCATGGCTACACCTTC.